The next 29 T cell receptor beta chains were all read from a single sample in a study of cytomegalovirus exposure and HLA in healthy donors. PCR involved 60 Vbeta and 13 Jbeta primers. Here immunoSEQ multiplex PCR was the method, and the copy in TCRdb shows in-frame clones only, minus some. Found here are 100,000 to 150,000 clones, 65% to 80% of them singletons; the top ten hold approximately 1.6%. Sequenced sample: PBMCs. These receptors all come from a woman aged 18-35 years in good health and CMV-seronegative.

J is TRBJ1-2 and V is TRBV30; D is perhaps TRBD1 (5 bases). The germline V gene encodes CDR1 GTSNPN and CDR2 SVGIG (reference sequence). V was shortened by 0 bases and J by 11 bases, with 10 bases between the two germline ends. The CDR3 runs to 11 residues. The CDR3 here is CAWSVQVGYTF. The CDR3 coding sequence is TGTGCCTGGAGTGTACAGGTTGGGTACACCTTC.

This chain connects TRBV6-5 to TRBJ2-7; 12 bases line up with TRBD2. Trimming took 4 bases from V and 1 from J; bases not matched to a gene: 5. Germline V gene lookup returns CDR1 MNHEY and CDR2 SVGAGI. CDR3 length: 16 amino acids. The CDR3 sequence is CASSFFLAGGSYEQYF. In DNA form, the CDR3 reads TGTGCCAGCAGTTTTTTCCTAGCGGGAGGGTCCTACGAGCAGTACTTC.

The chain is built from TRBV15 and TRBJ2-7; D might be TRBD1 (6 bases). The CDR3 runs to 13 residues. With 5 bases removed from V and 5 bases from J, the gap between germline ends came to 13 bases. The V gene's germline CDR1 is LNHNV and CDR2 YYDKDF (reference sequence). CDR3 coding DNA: TGTGCCACCAGCCCACAGGGCATGCACGAGCAGTACTTC. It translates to CATSPQGMHEQYF. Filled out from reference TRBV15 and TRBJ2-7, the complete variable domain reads DAMVIQNPRYQVTQFGKPVTLSCSQTLNHNVMYWYQQKSSQAPKLLFHYYDKDFNNEADTPDNFQSRRPNTSFCFLDIRSPGLGDTAMYLCATSPQGMHEQYFGPGTRLTVT.

CDR3 loop: CASSLLVLYNEQFF. The CDR3, as DNA: TGTGCCAGCAGCTTGTTAGTACTCTACAATGAGCAGTTCTTC. This chain uses TRBV5-6 with TRBJ2-1; D is undetermined. CDR3 length: 14 amino acids. Trimming removed 1 base from V and 3 bases from J, with 8 bases in between. The germline V gene has CDR1 SGHDT and CDR2 YYEEEE.

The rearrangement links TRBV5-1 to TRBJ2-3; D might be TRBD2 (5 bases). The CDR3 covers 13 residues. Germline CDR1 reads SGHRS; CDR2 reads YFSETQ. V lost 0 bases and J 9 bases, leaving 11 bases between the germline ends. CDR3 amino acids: CASSLGLPGTQYF. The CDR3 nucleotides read TGCGCCAGCAGCTTGGGCTTACCGGGGACGCAGTATTTT.

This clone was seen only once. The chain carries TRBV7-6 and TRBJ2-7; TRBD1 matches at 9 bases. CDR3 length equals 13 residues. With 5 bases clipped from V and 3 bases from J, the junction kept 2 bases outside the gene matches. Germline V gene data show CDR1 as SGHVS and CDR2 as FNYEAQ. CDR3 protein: CASSPGQGYEQYF. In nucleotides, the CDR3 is TGTGCCAGCAGCCCGGGACAGGGCTACGAGCAGTACTTC.

The CDR3 protein is CAWTRLSSTDTQYF. The CDR3 DNA sequence: TGTGCCTGGACCCGACTCAGCAGCACAGATACGCAGTATTTT. The chain uses TRBV30 and TRBJ2-3, with no clear D. Germline V gene lookup returns CDR1 GTSNPN and CDR2 SVGIG (reference sequence). V gave up 4 bases and J gave up 0 bases, with 11 bases separating them. This CDR3 comprises 14 residues. Full variable domain (outside the CDR3, taken from reference TRBV30 and TRBJ2-3): SQTIHQWPATLVQPVGSPLSLECTVEGTSNPNLYWYRQAAGRGLQLLFYSVGIGQISSEVPQNLSASRPQDRQFILSSKKLLLSDSGFYLCAWTRLSSTDTQYFGPGTRLTVL.

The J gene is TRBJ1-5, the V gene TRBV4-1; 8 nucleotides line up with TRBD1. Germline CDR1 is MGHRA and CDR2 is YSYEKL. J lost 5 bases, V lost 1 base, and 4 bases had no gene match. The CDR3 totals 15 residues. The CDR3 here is CASSQGTGRDQPQHF. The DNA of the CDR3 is TGCGCCAGCAGCCAAGGGACAGGGAGGGATCAGCCCCAGCATTTT.

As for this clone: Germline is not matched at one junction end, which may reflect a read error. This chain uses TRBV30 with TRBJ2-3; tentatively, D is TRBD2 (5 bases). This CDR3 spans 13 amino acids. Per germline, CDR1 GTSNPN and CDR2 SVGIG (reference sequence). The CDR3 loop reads CAWSPGTTDPQYF. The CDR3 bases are TGTGCCTGGAGTCCGGGAACCACAGATCCGCAGTATTTT.

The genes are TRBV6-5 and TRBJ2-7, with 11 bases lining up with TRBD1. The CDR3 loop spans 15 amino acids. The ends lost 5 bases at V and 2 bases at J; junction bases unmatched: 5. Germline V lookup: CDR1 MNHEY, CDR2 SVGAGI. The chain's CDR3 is CASSARDRGTYEQYF. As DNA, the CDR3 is TGTGCCAGCAGTGCTCGGGACAGGGGGACCTACGAGCAGTACTTC.

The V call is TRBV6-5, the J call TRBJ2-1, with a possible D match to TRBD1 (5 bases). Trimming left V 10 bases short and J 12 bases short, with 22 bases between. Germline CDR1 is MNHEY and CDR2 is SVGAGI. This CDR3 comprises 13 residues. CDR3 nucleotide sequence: TGTGCCACTCAGCCCGGGCAGGGTCCCTCGCAGTTCTTC. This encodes CATQPGQGPSQFF.

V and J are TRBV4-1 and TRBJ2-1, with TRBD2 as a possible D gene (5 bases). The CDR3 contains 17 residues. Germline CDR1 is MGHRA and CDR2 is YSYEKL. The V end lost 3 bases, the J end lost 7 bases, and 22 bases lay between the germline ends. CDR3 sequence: CASSQRALTPPVNEQFF. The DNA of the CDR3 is TGCGCCAGCAGCCAGCGGGCCCTGACGCCGCCGGTTAATGAGCAGTTCTTC.

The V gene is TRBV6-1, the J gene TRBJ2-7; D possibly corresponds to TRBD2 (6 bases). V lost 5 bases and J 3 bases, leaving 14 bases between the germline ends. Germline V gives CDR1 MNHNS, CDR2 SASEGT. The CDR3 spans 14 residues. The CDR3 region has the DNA TGTGCCAGCAGTCGGGACTTGGGAGACTACGAGCAGTACTTC. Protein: CASSRDLGDYEQYF.

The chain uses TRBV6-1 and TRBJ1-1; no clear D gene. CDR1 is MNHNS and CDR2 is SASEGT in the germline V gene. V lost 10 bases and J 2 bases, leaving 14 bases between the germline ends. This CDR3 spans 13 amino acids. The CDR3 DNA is TGTGCCATTTCGCTCCCCTATAACACTGAAGCTTTCTTT. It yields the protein CAISLPYNTEAFF.

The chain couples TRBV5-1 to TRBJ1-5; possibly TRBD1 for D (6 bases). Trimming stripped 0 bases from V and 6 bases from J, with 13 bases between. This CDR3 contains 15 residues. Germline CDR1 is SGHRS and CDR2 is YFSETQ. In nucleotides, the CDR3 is TGCGCCAGCAGCTTGGCGGGGGGCGCAGGTCAGCCCCAGCATTTT. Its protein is CASSLAGGAGQPQHF. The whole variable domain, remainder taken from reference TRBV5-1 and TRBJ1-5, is KAGVTQTPRYLIKTRGQQVTLSCSPISGHRSVSWYQQTPGQGLQFLFEYFSETQRNKGNFPGRFSGRQFSNSRSEMNVSTLELGDSALYLCASSLAGGAGQPQHFGDGTRLSIL.

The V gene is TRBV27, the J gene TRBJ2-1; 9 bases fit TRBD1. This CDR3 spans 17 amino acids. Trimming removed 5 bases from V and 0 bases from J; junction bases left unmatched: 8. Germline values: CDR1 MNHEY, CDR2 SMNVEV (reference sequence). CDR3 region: CASSLRTGVSSYNEQFF. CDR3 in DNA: TGTGCCAGCAGTCTCCGGACAGGGGTAAGCTCCTACAATGAGCAGTTCTTC.

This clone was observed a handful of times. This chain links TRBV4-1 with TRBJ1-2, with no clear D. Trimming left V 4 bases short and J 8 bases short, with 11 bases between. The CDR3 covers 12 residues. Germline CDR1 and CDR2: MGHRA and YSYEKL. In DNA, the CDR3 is TGCGCCAGCAGCCGGAGCGAGGGAGGCTACACCTTC. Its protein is CASSRSEGGYTF.

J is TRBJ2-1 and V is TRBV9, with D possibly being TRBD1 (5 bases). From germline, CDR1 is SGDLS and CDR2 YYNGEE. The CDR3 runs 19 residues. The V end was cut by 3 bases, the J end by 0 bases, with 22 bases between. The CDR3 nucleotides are TGTGCCAGCAGCGAAGGGGAACATAACTACCGTACCTCCTACAATGAGCAGTTCTTC. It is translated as CASSEGEHNYRTSYNEQFF.

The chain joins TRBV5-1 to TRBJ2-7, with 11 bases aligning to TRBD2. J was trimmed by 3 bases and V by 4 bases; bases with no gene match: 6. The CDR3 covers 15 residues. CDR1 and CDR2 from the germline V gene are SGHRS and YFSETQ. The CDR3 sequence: CASSPTGTSGYEQYF. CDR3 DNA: TGCGCCAGCAGCCCGACCGGGACTAGCGGCTACGAGCAGTACTTC.

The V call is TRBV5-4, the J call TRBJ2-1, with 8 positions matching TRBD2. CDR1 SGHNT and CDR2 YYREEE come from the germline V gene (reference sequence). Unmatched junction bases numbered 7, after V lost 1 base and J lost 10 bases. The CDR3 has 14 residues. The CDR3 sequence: CASSLRTSTKEQFF. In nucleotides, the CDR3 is TGTGCCAGCAGCTTGCGGACTAGCACAAAAGAGCAGTTCTTC.

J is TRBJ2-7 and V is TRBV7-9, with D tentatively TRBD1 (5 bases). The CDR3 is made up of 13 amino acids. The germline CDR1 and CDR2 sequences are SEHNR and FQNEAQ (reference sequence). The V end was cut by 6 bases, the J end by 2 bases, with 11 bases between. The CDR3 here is CASSSDTAYEQYF. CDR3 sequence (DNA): TGTGCCAGCAGTTCGGACACAGCCTACGAGCAGTACTTC.

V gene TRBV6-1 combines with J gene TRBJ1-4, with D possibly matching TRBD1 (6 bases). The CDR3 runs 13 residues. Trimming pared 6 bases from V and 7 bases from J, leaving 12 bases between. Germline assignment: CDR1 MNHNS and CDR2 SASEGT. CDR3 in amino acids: CASRGGGSEKLFF. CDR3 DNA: TGTGCCAGCAGGGGAGGGGGGAGTGAAAAACTGTTTTTT.

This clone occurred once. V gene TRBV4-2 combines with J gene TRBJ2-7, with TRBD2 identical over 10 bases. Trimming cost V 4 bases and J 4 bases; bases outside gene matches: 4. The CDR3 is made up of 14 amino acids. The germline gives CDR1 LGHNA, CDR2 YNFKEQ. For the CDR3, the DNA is TGTGCCAGCAGCCGAACTAGCGGGATTTACGAGCAGTACTTC. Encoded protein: CASSRTSGIYEQYF.

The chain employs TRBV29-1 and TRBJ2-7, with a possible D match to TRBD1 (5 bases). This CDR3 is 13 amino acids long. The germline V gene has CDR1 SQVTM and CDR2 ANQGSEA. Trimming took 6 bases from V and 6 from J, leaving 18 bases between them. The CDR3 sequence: CSVLTGPQGEQYF. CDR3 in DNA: TGCAGCGTGCTAACCGGGCCTCAGGGCGAGCAGTACTTC.

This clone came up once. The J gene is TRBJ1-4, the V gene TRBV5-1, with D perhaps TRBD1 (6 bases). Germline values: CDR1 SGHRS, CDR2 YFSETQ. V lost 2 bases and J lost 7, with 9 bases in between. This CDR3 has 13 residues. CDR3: CASSFTQGEKLFF. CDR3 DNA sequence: TGCGCCAGCAGCTTCACACAGGGTGAAAAACTGTTTTTT.

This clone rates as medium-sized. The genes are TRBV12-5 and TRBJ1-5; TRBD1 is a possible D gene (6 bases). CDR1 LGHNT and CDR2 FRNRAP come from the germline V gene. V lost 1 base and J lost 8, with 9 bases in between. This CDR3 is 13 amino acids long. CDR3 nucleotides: TGTGCTAGTGGTTTGGGAACAGGGAAGCCCCAGCATTTT. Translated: CASGLGTGKPQHF.

The CDR3, as DNA: TGTGCCAGCAGCGTGACTAGCGGGATAGGGGAGCAGTACTTC. Protein sequence: CASSVTSGIGEQYF. This sequence joins TRBV9 and TRBJ2-7; 11 bases are a match to TRBD2. CDR3 length: 14 amino acids. Germline trimming cut 2 bases from V and 7 bases from J; bases unmatched to any gene: 5. Germline-derived CDR1 and CDR2 are SGDLS and YYNGEE.

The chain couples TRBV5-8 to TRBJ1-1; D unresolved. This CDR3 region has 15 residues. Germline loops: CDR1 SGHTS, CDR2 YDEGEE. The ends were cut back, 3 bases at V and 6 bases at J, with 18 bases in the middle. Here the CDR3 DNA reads TGTGCCAGCAGCTGGAGGTGGGGTCAGGTCCCTGAAGCTTTCTTT. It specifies CASSWRWGQVPEAFF.

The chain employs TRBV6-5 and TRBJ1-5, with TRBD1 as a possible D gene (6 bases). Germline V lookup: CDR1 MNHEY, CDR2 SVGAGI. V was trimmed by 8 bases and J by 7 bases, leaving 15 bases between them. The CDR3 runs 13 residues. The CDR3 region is CASSRGGGQPQHF. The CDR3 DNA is TGTGCCAGCTCCAGGGGTGGTGGACAGCCCCAGCATTTT.